This section outlines one T cell receptor beta chain sequence together with its context. What antigen it recognizes has not been identified. No base quality values were provided; no much bigger clone lies one nucleotide off. This entry comes from a study of human T cells and chemical hapten exposure (dated by TCRdb to the early 2020s). Broadly, across the study: Libraries were pooled for sequencing, and per-sample TCR yields varied mainly because of small differences in library volumes within the pool. Each blood RNA sample was used to sequence both TCR alpha and TCR beta chains. In alopecia patients, the study followed how the peripheral blood TCR repertoire changed in vivo over primary and secondary sensitization to diphenylcyclopropenone (DPC), a hapten. General findings and caveats noted by the study authors: Repeated subsampling changed both the strength of the expansion versus patch-test correlation and the threshold at which that correlation became significant. DPC sensitization did not change how many TCRs were above 1 in 1000 frequency, and no evidence was found of alterations in global repertoire structure.

Receptor amplification or capture employed RACE. Sequencing was carried out with a NextSeq 500. During library preparation, unique molecular identifiers were attached to individual cDNA molecules so that TCRs could be counted quantitatively and reproducibly. Regarding the original processing steps: The median number of TCRs per sample was approximately 93,000, ranging from roughly 20,000 to 690,600. V, J and CDR3 annotation of the TCR reads was carried out using the Decombinator software suite. For the PS versus PT1 abundance plots, all samples were subsampled to the same number of TCRs (28,000). Expanded TCRs were defined as absent before sensitization and observed at least eight times at the 2-week time point. TCRdb applied fastp at Q25 and MiXCR to the public reads, then kept only in-frame beta chains. Entries are consolidated by CDR3 protein sequence, retaining the most common genes and DNA. The V and J calls and clone size come from TCRdb's table, not from the authors' own analysis. This sample gives roughly 120,000 distinct CDR3 sequences in total; 8.5% to 9.5% of them show up just once. Around 1.7% of the sample rests with the top ten.

In the germline V gene, CDR1 corresponds to SQVTM and CDR2 to ANQGSEA. At the junction V is shortened by 3 bases and J by 11 bases, with 10 bases in between. The CDR3 runs 11 amino acids, cysteine and phenylalanine included. CDR3 DNA is the only sequence kept; it has 33 bases, read in frame from the first base. What this sample's time point label stands for: healthy volunteer bleed at 2 weeks. Total RNA was extracted from unfractionated whole blood that had been collected in Tempus Blood RNA tubes. About five healthy volunteers served as TCR sequencing controls and were bled at day 0, 2 weeks and 6 weeks.

The sequence is built from TRBV29-1 and TRBJ1-4, with TRBD1 perhaps the D gene, on 6 matching bases. Source material: whole blood. This clonotype was obtained from a male donor in good health. Some clones in this sample may be carry-over from other donors' samples. The sequenced DNA is TGCAGCGTTGAGAACAGGGCCAAACTGTTTTTT. Its translation is CSVENRAKLFF.